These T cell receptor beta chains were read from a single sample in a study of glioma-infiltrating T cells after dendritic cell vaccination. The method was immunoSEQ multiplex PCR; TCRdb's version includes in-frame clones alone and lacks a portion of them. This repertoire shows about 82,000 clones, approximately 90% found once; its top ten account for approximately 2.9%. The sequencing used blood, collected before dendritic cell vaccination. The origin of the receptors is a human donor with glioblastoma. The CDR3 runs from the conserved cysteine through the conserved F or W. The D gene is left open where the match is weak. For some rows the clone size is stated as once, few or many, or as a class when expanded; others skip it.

CDR3aa: CASSQRGTASSGANVLTF
CDR3nt: TGTGCCAGCTCACAAAGGGGAACAGCCTCCTCTGGGGCCAACGTCCTGACTTTC
v_gene: TRBV18
abundance: -
d_gene: -
j_gene: TRBJ2-6

CDR3aa: CASMNSYEQYF
CDR3nt: TGTGCCAGCATGAACAGTTACGAGCAGTACTTC
v_gene: TRBV28
abundance: -
d_gene: -
j_gene: TRBJ2-7

CDR3aa: CASSTRAFGTSGSADTQYF
CDR3nt: TGTGCCAGCAGTACCAGAGCTTTTGGGACTAGCGGGAGCGCAGATACGCAGTATTTT
v_gene: TRBV27
abundance: once
d_gene: TRBD2
j_gene: TRBJ2-3

CDR3aa: CASSPPTGLYGYTF
CDR3nt: TGTGCCAGCTCACCACCGACAGGGTTATATGGCTACACCTTC
v_gene: TRBV18
abundance: -
d_gene: TRBD1
j_gene: TRBJ1-2

CDR3aa: CASSPNSNEQFF
CDR3nt: TGTGCCAGCAGCCCTAATTCTAATGAGCAGTTCTTC
v_gene: TRBV7-2
abundance: once
d_gene: -
j_gene: TRBJ2-1

CDR3aa: CAWSGTYEAFF
CDR3nt: TGTGCCTGGAGTGGGACATATGAAGCTTTCTTT
v_gene: TRBV30
abundance: -
d_gene: -
j_gene: TRBJ1-1

CDR3aa: CASSLQLAGADTQYF
CDR3nt: TGTGCCAGCAGCTTACAACTAGCGGGAGCAGATACGCAGTATTTT
v_gene: TRBV11-2
abundance: -
d_gene: TRBD2
j_gene: TRBJ2-3

CDR3aa: CASSLAGGDGTEAFF
CDR3nt: TGCGCCAGCAGCTTGGCCGGAGGGGATGGCACTGAAGCTTTCTTT
v_gene: TRBV5-1
abundance: -
d_gene: -
j_gene: TRBJ1-1

CDR3aa: CASSPVDLGASTDTQYF
CDR3nt: TGTGCCAGCTCACCAGTAGATTTGGGGGCTAGCACAGATACGCAGTATTTT
v_gene: TRBV18
abundance: -
d_gene: -
j_gene: TRBJ2-3

CDR3aa: CSVEDDQGRETQYF
CDR3nt: TGCAGCGTTGAAGATGATCAGGGGCGAGAGACCCAGTACTTC
v_gene: TRBV29-1
abundance: -
d_gene: -
j_gene: TRBJ2-5

CDR3aa: CASSRLAGGVSYNEQFF
CDR3nt: TGTGCCAGTAGTAGGCTAGCGGGAGGAGTTTCCTACAATGAGCAGTTCTTC
v_gene: TRBV19
abundance: -
d_gene: TRBD2
j_gene: TRBJ2-1

CDR3aa: CASSLDRAGGPGETQYF
CDR3nt: TGTGCCAGCAGCTTAGATCGCGCGGGAGGGCCCGGGGAGACCCAGTACTTC
v_gene: TRBV11-3
abundance: -
d_gene: TRBD2
j_gene: TRBJ2-5

CDR3aa: CSAGQEVNTEAFF
CDR3nt: TGCAGCGCGGGACAGGAGGTGAACACTGAAGCTTTCTTT
v_gene: TRBV29-1
abundance: -
d_gene: TRBD1
j_gene: TRBJ1-1

CDR3aa: CASSLEYRAGGADTQYF
CDR3nt: TGTGCCAGCAGCCTCGAATACCGAGCGGGGGGGGCGGATACGCAGTATTTT
v_gene: TRBV4-2
abundance: -
d_gene: TRBD2
j_gene: TRBJ2-3

CDR3aa: CASNLDISGNTIYF
CDR3nt: TGTGCCAGTAACTTGGACATCTCTGGAAACACCATATATTTT
v_gene: TRBV19
abundance: once
d_gene: -
j_gene: TRBJ1-3

CDR3aa: CASSLVASGGPSNEQFF
CDR3nt: TGCGCCAGCAGCTTGGTGGCTAGCGGGGGGCCAAGTAATGAGCAGTTCTTC
v_gene: TRBV5-1
abundance: -
d_gene: TRBD2
j_gene: TRBJ2-1

CDR3aa: CASSPLLREEETQYF
CDR3nt: TGTGCCAGCAGCCCCTTACTGAGGGAGGAAGAGACCCAGTACTTC
v_gene: TRBV11-3
abundance: once
d_gene: -
j_gene: TRBJ2-5

CDR3aa: CASSPSNTEAFF
CDR3nt: TGTGCCAGCAGCCCTAGTAACACTGAAGCTTTCTTT
v_gene: TRBV7-8
abundance: -
d_gene: -
j_gene: TRBJ1-1

CDR3aa: CASRLSWGGYTEAFF
CDR3nt: TGTGCCAGCAGGCTTTCGTGGGGGGGCTACACTGAAGCTTTCTTT
v_gene: TRBV11-3
abundance: -
d_gene: -
j_gene: TRBJ1-1

CDR3aa: CASRRGLGSYNEQFF
CDR3nt: TGTGCCAGCAGGCGGGGACTGGGCTCCTACAATGAGCAGTTCTTC
v_gene: TRBV5-4
abundance: -
d_gene: -
j_gene: TRBJ2-1

CDR3aa: CASSLRTGTTEAFF
CDR3nt: TGTGCCAGTAGTTTACGGACGGGAACAACTGAAGCTTTCTTT
v_gene: TRBV19
abundance: -
d_gene: -
j_gene: TRBJ1-1

CDR3aa: CASNQDRVQETQYF
CDR3nt: TGTGCCAGCAACCAAGACAGGGTCCAAGAGACCCAGTACTTC
v_gene: TRBV2
abundance: -
d_gene: TRBD1
j_gene: TRBJ2-5

CDR3aa: CASSSNRGNYGYTF
CDR3nt: TGTGCCAGCAGCTCAAACAGGGGAAACTATGGCTACACCTTC
v_gene: TRBV7-2
abundance: -
d_gene: TRBD1
j_gene: TRBJ1-2

CDR3aa: CASISPPGQHQETQYF
CDR3nt: TGTGCCAGCATTTCCCCCCCGGGACAGCACCAAGAGACCCAGTACTTC
v_gene: TRBV25-1
abundance: -
d_gene: TRBD1
j_gene: TRBJ2-5

CDR3aa: CASSLTASGGAVDTQYF
CDR3nt: TGTGCCAGCAGCTTAACGGCTAGCGGGGGGGCAGTAGATACGCAGTATTTT
v_gene: TRBV7-3
abundance: -
d_gene: TRBD2
j_gene: TRBJ2-3

CDR3aa: CASSLANVRGHGYTF
CDR3nt: TGTGCCAGCAGCTTGGCCAACGTCAGGGGTCATGGCTACACCTTC
v_gene: TRBV5-4
abundance: -
d_gene: -
j_gene: TRBJ1-2

CDR3aa: CASSQGVDTEAFF
CDR3nt: TGTGCCAGCTCACAGGGGGTCGACACTGAAGCTTTCTTT
v_gene: TRBV18
abundance: -
d_gene: -
j_gene: TRBJ1-1

CDR3aa: CASSSGLNSNQPQHF
CDR3nt: TGTGCCAGCAGCTCCGGACTCAATAGCAATCAGCCCCAGCATTTT
v_gene: TRBV7-2
abundance: -
d_gene: -
j_gene: TRBJ1-5

CDR3aa: CASSLRISQGTEGGYTF
CDR3nt: TGCGCCAGCAGCTTGCGGATCTCTCAGGGGACAGAAGGTGGCTACACCTTC
v_gene: TRBV5-1
abundance: -
d_gene: TRBD1
j_gene: TRBJ1-2

CDR3aa: CASSTLGQSEAFF
CDR3nt: TGTGCCAGTAGCACCCTAGGACAGTCTGAAGCTTTCTTT
v_gene: TRBV19
abundance: -
d_gene: -
j_gene: TRBJ1-1

CDR3aa: CAYQLDSGNGPQHF
CDR3nt: TGTGCCTATCAACTCGACAGTGGGAACGGGCCCCAGCATTTT
v_gene: TRBV30
abundance: -
d_gene: -
j_gene: TRBJ1-5

CDR3aa: CASSTTGTENTEAFF
CDR3nt: TGTGCCAGCAGTACGACCGGGACAGAGAACACTGAAGCTTTCTTT
v_gene: TRBV6-5
abundance: -
d_gene: TRBD1
j_gene: TRBJ1-1

CDR3aa: CAWRAGLARTDTQYF
CDR3nt: TGTGCCTGGAGGGCGGGACTAGCGCGCACAGATACGCAGTATTTT
v_gene: TRBV30
abundance: -
d_gene: TRBD2
j_gene: TRBJ2-3

CDR3aa: CAWSRGSAYEQFF
CDR3nt: TGTGCCTGGAGTCGAGGGAGTGCCTATGAGCAGTTCTTC
v_gene: TRBV30
abundance: -
d_gene: -
j_gene: TRBJ2-1

CDR3aa: CAIRAGLAGVTDTQYF
CDR3nt: TGTGCCATCAGGGCGGGACTAGCGGGGGTCACAGATACGCAGTATTTT
v_gene: TRBV10-3
abundance: once
d_gene: TRBD2
j_gene: TRBJ2-3

CDR3aa: CASSDRTDYEQYF
CDR3nt: TGCGCCAGCAGCGATAGGACAGACTACGAGCAGTACTTC
v_gene: TRBV5-1
abundance: -
d_gene: -
j_gene: TRBJ2-7

CDR3aa: CSVLGGQGVDTQYF
CDR3nt: TGCAGCGTTCTCGGGGGACAGGGGGTCGATACGCAGTATTTT
v_gene: TRBV29-1
abundance: -
d_gene: TRBD1
j_gene: TRBJ2-3

CDR3aa: CASSFGDSRRNEQFF
CDR3nt: TGTGCCAGCAGCTTTGGGGACTCCAGACGGAATGAGCAGTTCTTC
v_gene: TRBV5-8
abundance: -
d_gene: -
j_gene: TRBJ2-1

CDR3aa: CASSLGQGVGYTF
CDR3nt: TGTGCCAGTAGCCTCGGACAGGGAGTGGGCTACACCTTC
v_gene: TRBV19
abundance: -
d_gene: TRBD1
j_gene: TRBJ1-2

CDR3aa: CAISKGASTEAFF
CDR3nt: TGTGCCATCAGCAAGGGGGCGAGCACTGAAGCTTTCTTT
v_gene: TRBV10-3
abundance: -
d_gene: TRBD1
j_gene: TRBJ1-1

CDR3aa: CASSLMPVTGELFF
CDR3nt: TGCGCCAGCAGCTTGATGCCGGTCACCGGGGAGCTGTTTTTT
v_gene: TRBV5-1
abundance: -
d_gene: -
j_gene: TRBJ2-2

CDR3aa: CASDGGRWTQHF
CDR3nt: TGTGCCAGCGACGGGGGACGGTGGACCCAGCATTTT
v_gene: TRBV6-1
abundance: -
d_gene: -
j_gene: TRBJ1-5

CDR3aa: CASSPEAGVSYNEQFF
CDR3nt: TGTGCCAGCTCACCAGAGGCAGGGGTCTCCTACAATGAGCAGTTCTTC
v_gene: TRBV18
abundance: -
d_gene: -
j_gene: TRBJ2-1

CDR3aa: CASSLLRTVHTGELFF
CDR3nt: TGTGCCAGCAGCTTACTGAGGACAGTTCACACCGGGGAGCTGTTTTTT
v_gene: TRBV11-1
abundance: -
d_gene: -
j_gene: TRBJ2-2

CDR3aa: CASSLAGGSRGQETQYF
CDR3nt: TGCGCCAGCAGCTTGGCCGGGGGTAGCAGGGGGCAAGAGACCCAGTACTTC
v_gene: TRBV5-1
abundance: -
d_gene: -
j_gene: TRBJ2-5

CDR3aa: CASSSPSGSTDTQYF
CDR3nt: TGTGCCAGCAGTTCCCCTAGCGGGTCCACAGATACGCAGTATTTT
v_gene: TRBV27
abundance: -
d_gene: TRBD2
j_gene: TRBJ2-3

CDR3aa: CASRGTSGGYNEQFF
CDR3nt: TGCGCCAGCAGAGGGACTAGCGGGGGGTACAATGAGCAGTTCTTC
v_gene: TRBV10-2
abundance: -
d_gene: TRBD2
j_gene: TRBJ2-1

CDR3aa: CASKTTARSNQPQHF
CDR3nt: TGTGCCAGTAAGACGACAGCGCGTAGCAATCAGCCCCAGCATTTT
v_gene: TRBV19
abundance: -
d_gene: -
j_gene: TRBJ1-5

CDR3aa: CASSQDHQIPSNEQFF
CDR3nt: TGCGCCAGCAGCCAAGATCACCAGATCCCCTCCAATGAGCAGTTCTTC
v_gene: TRBV4-1
abundance: -
d_gene: -
j_gene: TRBJ2-1

CDR3aa: CASSLGSSGGAKAYNEQFF
CDR3nt: TGTGCTAGCAGCTTAGGGTCGAGCGGGGGGGCCAAAGCCTACAATGAGCAGTTCTTC
v_gene: TRBV7-7
abundance: -
d_gene: TRBD2
j_gene: TRBJ2-1

CDR3aa: CASSFSGTGGVEAFF
CDR3nt: TGTGCCAGCAGTTTCTCCGGGACAGGGGGTGTTGAAGCTTTCTTT
v_gene: TRBV6-5
abundance: -
d_gene: TRBD1
j_gene: TRBJ1-1